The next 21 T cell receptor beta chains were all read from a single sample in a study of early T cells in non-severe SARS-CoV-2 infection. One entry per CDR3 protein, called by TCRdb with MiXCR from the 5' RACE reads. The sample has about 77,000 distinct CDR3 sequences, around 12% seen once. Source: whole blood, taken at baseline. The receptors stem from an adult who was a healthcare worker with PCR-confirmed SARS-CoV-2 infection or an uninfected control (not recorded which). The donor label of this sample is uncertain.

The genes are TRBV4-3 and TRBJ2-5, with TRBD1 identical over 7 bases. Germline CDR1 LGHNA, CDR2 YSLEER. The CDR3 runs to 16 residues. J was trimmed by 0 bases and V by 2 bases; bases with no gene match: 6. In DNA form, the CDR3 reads TGCGCCAGCAGCCAAAAAATTGGGACAGACCAAGAGACCCAGTACTTC. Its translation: CASSQKIGTDQETQYF.

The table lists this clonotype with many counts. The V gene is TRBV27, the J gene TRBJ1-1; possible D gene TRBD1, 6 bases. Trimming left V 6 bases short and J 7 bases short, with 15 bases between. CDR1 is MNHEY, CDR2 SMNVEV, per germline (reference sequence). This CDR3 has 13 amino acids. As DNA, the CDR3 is TGTGCCAGCAGCCCAACAGGGTATAGTGAAGCTTTCTTT. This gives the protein CASSPTGYSEAFF.

The CDR3 loop reads CASSPGNSRYEQYF. The CDR3 nucleotides read TGCGCCAGCAGTCCCGGGAACAGCCGCTACGAGCAGTACTTC. The gene calls are TRBV4-1 and TRBJ2-7, with D possibly being TRBD2 (5 bases). The CDR3 is made up of 14 amino acids. V lost 6 bases and J lost 3, with 15 bases in between. Germline V lookup: CDR1 MGHRA, CDR2 YSYEKL.

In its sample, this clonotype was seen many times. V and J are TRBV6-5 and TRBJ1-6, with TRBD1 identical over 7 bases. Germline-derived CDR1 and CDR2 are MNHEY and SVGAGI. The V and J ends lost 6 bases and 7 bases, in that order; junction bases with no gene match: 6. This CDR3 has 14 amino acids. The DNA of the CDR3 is TGTGCCAGCAGGAGGGACAGCCTGAATTCACCCCTCCACTTT. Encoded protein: CASRRDSLNSPLHF.

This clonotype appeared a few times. CDR3 bases: TGCGCCAGCAGCTTGGAGGGGAGGAGCACCGGGGAGCTGTTTTTT. It yields the protein CASSLEGRSTGELFF. The V and J genes are TRBV5-1 and TRBJ2-2, with D possibly matching TRBD2 (6 bases). Trimming shortened V by 0 bases and J by 4 bases, and 10 bases separated the two germline ends. CDR1 is SGHRS, CDR2 YFSETQ, per germline. The CDR3 runs 15 residues.

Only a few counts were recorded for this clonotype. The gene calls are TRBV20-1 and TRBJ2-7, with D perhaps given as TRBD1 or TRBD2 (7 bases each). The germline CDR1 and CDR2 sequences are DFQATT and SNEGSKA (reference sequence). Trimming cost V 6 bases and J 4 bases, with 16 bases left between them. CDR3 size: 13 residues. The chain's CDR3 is CSAPRQGLYEQYF. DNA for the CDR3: TGCAGTGCCCCAAGACAGGGACTATACGAGCAGTACTTC.

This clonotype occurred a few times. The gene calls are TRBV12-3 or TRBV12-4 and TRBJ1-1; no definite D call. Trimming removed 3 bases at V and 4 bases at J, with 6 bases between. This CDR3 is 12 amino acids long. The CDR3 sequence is CASSFVVTEAFF. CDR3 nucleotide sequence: TGTGCCAGCAGTTTTGTGGTCACTGAAGCTTTCTTT.

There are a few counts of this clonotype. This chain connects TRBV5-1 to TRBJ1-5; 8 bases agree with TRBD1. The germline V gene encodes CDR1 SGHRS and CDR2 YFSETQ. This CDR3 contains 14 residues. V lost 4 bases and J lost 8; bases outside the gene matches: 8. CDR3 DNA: TGCGCCAGCAGCCCGGGCAGGGGGCAAAAGCCCCAGCATTTT. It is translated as CASSPGRGQKPQHF.

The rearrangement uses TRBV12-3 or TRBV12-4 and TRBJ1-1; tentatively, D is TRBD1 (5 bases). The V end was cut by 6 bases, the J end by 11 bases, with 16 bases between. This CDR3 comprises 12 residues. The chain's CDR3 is CASSTLPRGAFF. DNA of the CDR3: TGTGCCAGCAGCACCCTGCCCCGGGGGGCTTTCTTT.

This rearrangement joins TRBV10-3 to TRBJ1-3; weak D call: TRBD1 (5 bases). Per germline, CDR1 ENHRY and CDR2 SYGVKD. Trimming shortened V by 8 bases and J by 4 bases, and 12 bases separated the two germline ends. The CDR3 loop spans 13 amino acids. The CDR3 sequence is CAIDSIEGNTIYF. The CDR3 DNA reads TGTGCCATCGACAGCATAGAGGGAAACACCATATATTTT.

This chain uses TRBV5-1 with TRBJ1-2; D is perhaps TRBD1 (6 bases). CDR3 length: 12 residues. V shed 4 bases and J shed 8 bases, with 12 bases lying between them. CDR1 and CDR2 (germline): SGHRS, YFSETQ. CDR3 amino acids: CASSPHREGYTF. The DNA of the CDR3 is TGCGCCAGCAGCCCTCACAGGGAAGGCTACACCTTC. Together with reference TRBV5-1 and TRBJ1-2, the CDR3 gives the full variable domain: KAGVTQTPRYLIKTRGQQVTLSCSPISGHRSVSWYQQTPGQGLQFLFEYFSETQRNKGNFPGRFSGRQFSNSRSEMNVSTLELGDSALYLCASSPHREGYTFGSGTRLTVV.

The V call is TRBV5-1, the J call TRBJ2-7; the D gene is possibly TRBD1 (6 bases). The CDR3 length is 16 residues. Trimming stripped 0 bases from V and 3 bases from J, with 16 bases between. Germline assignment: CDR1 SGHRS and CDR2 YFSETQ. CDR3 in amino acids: CASSLARTANDYEQYF. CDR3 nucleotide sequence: TGCGCCAGCAGCTTGGCCCGGACAGCTAACGACTACGAGCAGTACTTC.

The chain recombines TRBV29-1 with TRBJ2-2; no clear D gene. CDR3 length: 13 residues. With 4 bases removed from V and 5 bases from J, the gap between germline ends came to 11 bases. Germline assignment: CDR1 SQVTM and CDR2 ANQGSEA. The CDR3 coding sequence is TGCAGCGTTGTATTAAGAGCAACCGGGGAGCTGTTTTTT. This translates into CSVVLRATGELFF.

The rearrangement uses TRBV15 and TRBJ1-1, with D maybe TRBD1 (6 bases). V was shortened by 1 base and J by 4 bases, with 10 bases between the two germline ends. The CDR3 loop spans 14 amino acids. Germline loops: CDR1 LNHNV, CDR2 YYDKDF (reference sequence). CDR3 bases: TGTGCCACCAGCAGAGCTCAGGGGAGCACTGAAGCTTTCTTT. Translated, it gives CATSRAQGSTEAFF.

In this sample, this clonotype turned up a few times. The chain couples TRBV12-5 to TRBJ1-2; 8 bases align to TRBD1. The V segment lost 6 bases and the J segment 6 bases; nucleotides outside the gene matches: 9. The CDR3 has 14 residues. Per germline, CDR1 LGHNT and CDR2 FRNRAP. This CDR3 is CASGSSPTGDGYTF. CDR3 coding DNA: TGTGCTAGTGGCTCCTCCCCGACAGGGGATGGCTACACCTTC.

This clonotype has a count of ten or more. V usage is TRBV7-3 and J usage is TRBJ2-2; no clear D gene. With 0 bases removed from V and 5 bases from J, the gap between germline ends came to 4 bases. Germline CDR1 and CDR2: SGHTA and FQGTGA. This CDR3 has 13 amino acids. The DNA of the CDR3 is TGTGCCAGCAGCTTAACCGGAACCGGGGAGCTGTTTTTT. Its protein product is CASSLTGTGELFF.

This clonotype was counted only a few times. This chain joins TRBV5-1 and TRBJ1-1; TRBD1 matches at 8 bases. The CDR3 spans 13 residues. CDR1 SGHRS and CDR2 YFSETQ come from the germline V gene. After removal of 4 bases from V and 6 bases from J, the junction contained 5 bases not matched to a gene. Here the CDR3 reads CASSTTTGAEAFF. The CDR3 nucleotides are TGCGCCAGCAGCACGACGACAGGGGCTGAAGCTTTCTTT.

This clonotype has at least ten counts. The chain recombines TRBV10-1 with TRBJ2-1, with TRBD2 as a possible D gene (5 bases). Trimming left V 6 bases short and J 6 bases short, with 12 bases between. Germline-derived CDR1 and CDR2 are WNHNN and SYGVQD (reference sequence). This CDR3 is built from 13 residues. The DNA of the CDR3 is TGCGCCAGCAGCCTTGGACTGGTCAATGAGCAGTTCTTC. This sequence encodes CASSLGLVNEQFF.

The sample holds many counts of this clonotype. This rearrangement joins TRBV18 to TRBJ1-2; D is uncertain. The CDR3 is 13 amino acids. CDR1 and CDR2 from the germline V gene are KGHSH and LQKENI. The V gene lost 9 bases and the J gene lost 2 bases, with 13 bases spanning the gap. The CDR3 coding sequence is TGTGCCAGTAGTCCCGAAAGAAACTATGGCTACACCTTC. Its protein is CASSPERNYGYTF.

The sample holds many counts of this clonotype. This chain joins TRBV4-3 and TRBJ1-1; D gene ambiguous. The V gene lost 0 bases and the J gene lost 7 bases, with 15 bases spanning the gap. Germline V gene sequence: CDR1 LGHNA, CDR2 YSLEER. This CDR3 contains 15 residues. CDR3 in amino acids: CASSQEYQGFGEAFF. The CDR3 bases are TGCGCCAGCAGCCAAGAGTATCAAGGGTTTGGTGAAGCTTTCTTT.

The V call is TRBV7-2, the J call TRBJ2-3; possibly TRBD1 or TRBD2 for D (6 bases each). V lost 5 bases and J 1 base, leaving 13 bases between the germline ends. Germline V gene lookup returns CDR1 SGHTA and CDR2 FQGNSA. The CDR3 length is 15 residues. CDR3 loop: CASSPGGLGTDTQYF. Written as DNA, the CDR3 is TGTGCCAGCAGCCCCGGGGGCCTGGGCACAGATACGCAGTATTTT.